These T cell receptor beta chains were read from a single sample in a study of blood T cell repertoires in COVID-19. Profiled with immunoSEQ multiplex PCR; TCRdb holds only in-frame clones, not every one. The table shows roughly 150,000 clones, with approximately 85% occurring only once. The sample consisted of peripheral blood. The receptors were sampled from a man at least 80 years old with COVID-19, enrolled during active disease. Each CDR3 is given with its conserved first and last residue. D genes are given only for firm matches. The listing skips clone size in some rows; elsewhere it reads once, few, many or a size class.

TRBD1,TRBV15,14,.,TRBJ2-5,CATSSYRGQETQYF,TGTGCCACCAGCAGTTACAGGGGGCAAGAGACCCAGTACTTC
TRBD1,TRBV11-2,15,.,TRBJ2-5,CASSFDGTGEETQYF,TGTGCCAGCAGCTTCGACGGGACAGGGGAAGAGACCCAGTACTTC
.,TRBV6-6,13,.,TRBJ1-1,CAVAAGRDTEAFF,TGTGCCGTCGCGGCGGGGCGGGACACTGAAGCTTTCTTT
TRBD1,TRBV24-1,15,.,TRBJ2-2,CATSDWGQGPGELFF,TGTGCCACCAGTGATTGGGGACAGGGGCCCGGGGAGCTGTTTTTT
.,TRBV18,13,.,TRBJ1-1,CASSPLLGTEAFF,TGTGCCAGCTCACCGTTACTAGGAACTGAAGCTTTCTTT
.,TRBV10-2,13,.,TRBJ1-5,CASSGGYDQPQHF,TGCGCCAGCAGTGGAGGATACGATCAGCCCCAGCATTTT
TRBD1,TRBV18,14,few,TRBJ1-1,CASSPGTGYTEAFF,TGTGCCAGCTCACCCGGGACAGGATACACTGAAGCTTTCTTT
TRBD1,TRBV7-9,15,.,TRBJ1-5,CASSLQGDSNQPQHF,TGTGCCAGCAGCCTACAGGGGGATAGCAATCAGCCCCAGCATTTT
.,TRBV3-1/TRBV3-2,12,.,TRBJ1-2,CASSPPGRGYTF,TGTGCCAGCAGCCCCCCAGGCCGCGGCTACACCTTC
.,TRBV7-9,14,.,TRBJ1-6,CASSLPGSGSPLHF,TGTGCCAGCAGCTTACCAGGGTCGGGTTCACCCCTCCACTTT
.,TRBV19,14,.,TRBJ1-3,CASSKDSSGNTIYF,TGTGCCAGTAGCAAAGACAGTTCTGGAAACACCATATATTTT
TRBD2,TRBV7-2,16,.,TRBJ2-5,CASSSLSGGGGGTQYF,TGTGCCAGCAGCTCGCTTAGCGGGGGGGGCGGAGGGACCCAGTACTTC
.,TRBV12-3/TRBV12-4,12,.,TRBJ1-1,CASSFMNTEAFF,TGTGCCAGCAGTTTCATGAACACTGAAGCTTTCTTT
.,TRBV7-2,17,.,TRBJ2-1,CASSPRGGSSSYNEQFF,TGTGCCAGCAGCCCCAGAGGTGGGTCGAGCTCCTACAATGAGCAGTTCTTC
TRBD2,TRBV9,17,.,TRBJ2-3,CASSKTQGGLGTDTQYF,TGTGCCAGCAGCAAAACCCAAGGGGGACTAGGCACAGATACGCAGTATTTT
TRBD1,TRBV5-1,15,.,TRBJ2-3,CASSLAGQITDTQYF,TGCGCCAGCAGCTTGGCGGGACAGATAACAGATACGCAGTATTTT
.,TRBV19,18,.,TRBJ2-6,CASRPRGGRNSGANVLTF,TGTGCCAGTAGGCCGAGGGGGGGCCGGAACTCTGGGGCCAACGTCCTGACTTTC
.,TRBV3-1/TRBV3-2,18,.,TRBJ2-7,CASSQDRGSLLLRNAQYF,TGTGCCAGCAGCCAAGATAGGGGGAGCCTTCTCCTAAGGAACGCGCAGTACTTC
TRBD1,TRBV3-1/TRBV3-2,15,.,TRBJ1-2,CASSPRQGLGYGYTF,TGTGCCAGCAGCCCGAGACAGGGCCTCGGCTATGGCTACACCTTC
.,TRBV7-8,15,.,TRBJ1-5,CASSGRGYSNQPQHF,TGTGCCAGCAGCGGCCGGGGGTATAGCAATCAGCCCCAGCATTTT
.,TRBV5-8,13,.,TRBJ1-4,CASNRQFNEKLFF,TGTGCCAGCAACCGACAGTTTAATGAAAAACTGTTTTTT
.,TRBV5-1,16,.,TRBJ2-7,CASSLDVGAHSYEQYF,TGCGCCAGCAGCTTGGACGTGGGGGCCCACTCCTACGAGCAGTACTTC
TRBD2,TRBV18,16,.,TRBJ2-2,CASSPGGEINTGELFF,TGTGCCAGCTCACCCGGGGGGGAGATCAACACCGGGGAGCTGTTTTTT
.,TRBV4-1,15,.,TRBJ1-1,CASSLRTALNTEAFF,TGCGCCAGCAGCCTCCGGACAGCCTTGAACACTGAAGCTTTCTTT
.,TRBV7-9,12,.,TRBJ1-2,CASSLQGDGYTF,TGTGCCAGCAGCTTACAGGGTGATGGCTACACCTTC
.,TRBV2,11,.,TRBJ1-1,CASSRNTEAFF,TGTGCCAGCAGTCGTAACACTGAAGCTTTCTTT
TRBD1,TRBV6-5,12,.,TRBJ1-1,CASTQDRGITFF,TGTGCCAGCACTCAGGACAGGGGTATAACTTTCTTT
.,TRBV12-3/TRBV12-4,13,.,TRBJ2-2,CASSILASGELFF,TGTGCCAGCAGTATACTAGCCTCTGGGGAGCTGTTTTTT
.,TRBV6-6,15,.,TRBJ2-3,CASQGGHYQEDTQYF,TGTGCCAGCCAGGGGGGCCACTACCAAGAAGATACGCAGTATTTT
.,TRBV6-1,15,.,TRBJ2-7,CASSEATELSYEQYF,TGTGCCAGCAGTGAAGCCACGGAGCTCTCCTACGAGCAGTACTTC
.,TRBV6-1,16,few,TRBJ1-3,CASSEARGYSGNTIYF,TGTGCCAGCAGTGAAGCGCGGGGTTACTCTGGAAACACCATATATTTT
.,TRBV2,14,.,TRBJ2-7,CASRGLDTSYEQYF,TGTGCCAGCAGGGGCCTGGACACCTCCTACGAGCAGTACTTC
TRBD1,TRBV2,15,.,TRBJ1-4,CASSPSMGQNEKLFF,TGTGCCAGCAGTCCATCTATGGGACAGAATGAAAAACTGTTTTTT